Detailed here is one TCR beta chain. This sample was included in a study of OX40 agonist ivuxolimab in advanced cancers. Profiling relied on immunoSEQ multiplex PCR, and the TCRdb table lists in-frame clones only, not all of them. Of about 43,000 clones listed, 80% are singletons. This receptor was obtained from an adult with an advanced solid tumor such as melanoma, head and neck, liver or kidney cancer. This material consisted of CD4+ or CD8+ T cells sorted from blood, taken in a trial of the OX40 agonist ivuxolimab.

The CDR3 sequence is CASSEGQGVSPLHF. CDR3 nucleotides: TGTGCCAGCAGTGAAGGTCAGGGGGTTTCACCCCTCCACTTT. The chain combines TRBV6-1 with TRBJ1-6; 7 bases agree with TRBD1. Germline V gives CDR1 MNHNS, CDR2 SASEGT. This CDR3 has 14 residues. After removal of 1 base from V and 9 bases from J, the junction contained 3 bases not matched to a gene.